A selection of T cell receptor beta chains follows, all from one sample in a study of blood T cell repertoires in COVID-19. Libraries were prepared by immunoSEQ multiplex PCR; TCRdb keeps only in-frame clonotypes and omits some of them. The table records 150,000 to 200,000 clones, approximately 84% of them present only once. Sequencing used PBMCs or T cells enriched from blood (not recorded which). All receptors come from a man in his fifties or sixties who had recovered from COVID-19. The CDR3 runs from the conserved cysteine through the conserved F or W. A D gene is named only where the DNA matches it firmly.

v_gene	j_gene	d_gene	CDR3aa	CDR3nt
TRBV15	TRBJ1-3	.	CATSIDQDLVYTIYF	TGTGCCACCAGCATAGACCAGGATCTCGTCTACACCATATATTTT
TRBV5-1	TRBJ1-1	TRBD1	CASSRTGGRTEAFF	TGCGCCAGCAGCAGGACAGGGGGCCGCACTGAAGCTTTCTTT
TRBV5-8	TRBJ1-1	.	CASSAAGGGSEAFF	TGTGCCAGCAGCGCGGCGGGGGGAGGATCTGAAGCTTTCTTT
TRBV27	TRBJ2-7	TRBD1	CASSSFETGGYEQYF	TGTGCCAGCAGTAGCTTTGAGACAGGGGGGTACGAGCAGTACTTC
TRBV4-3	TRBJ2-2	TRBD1	CASSQDLSGTGNTGELFF	TGCGCCAGCAGCCAAGATCTCTCGGGGACAGGGAACACCGGGGAGCTGTTTTTT
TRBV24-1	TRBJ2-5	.	CATSEPGRETQYF	TGTGCCACCAGTGAACCGGGAAGGGAGACCCAGTACTTC
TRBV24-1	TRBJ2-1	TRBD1	CATSPKTGGHNEQFF	TGTGCCACCAGTCCAAAGACAGGGGGCCACAATGAGCAGTTCTTC
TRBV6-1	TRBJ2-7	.	CASSEVRSYEQYF	TGTGCCAGCAGTGAAGTCCGCTCCTACGAGCAGTACTTC
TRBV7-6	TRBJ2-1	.	CASSLAEANHEQFF	TGTGCCAGCAGCTTAGCTGAGGCAAACCATGAGCAGTTCTTC
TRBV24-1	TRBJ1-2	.	CATSDLTGVYTF	TGTGCCACCAGTGATTTAACAGGTGTCTACACCTTC
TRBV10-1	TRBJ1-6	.	CASSESGLGNSPLHF	TGCGCCAGCAGTGAGTCGGGACTGGGGAATTCACCCCTCCACTTT
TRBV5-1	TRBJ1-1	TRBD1	CASSPRQGRTEAFF	TGCGCCAGCAGCCCTCGACAGGGGCGAACTGAAGCTTTCTTT
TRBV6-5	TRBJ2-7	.	CASSRGSYEQYF	TGTGCCAGCAGTCGGGGTAGTTACGAGCAGTACTTC
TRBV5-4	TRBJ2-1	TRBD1	CASSRDRASNEQFF	TGTGCCAGCAGCAGGGACAGGGCATCCAATGAGCAGTTCTTC
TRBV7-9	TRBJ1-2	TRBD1	CASSLSSRDSNYGYTF	TGTGCCAGCAGCTTATCCTCCCGGGACAGTAACTATGGCTACACCTTC
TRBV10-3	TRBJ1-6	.	CAISEFDRPGGSSYNSPLHF	TGTGCCATCAGTGAGTTCGACAGGCCGGGGGGAAGCTCCTATAATTCACCCCTCCACTTT
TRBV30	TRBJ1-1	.	CAWEYRVGTEAFF	TGTGCCTGGGAGTACAGGGTAGGTACTGAAGCTTTCTTT
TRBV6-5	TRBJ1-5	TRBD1	CASSYSRQGGQPQHF	TGTGCCAGCAGTTACTCGAGACAGGGCGGTCAGCCCCAGCATTTT
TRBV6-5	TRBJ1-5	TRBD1	CASSQQGVNQPQHF	TGTGCCAGCAGTCAACAGGGGGTCAATCAGCCCCAGCATTTT
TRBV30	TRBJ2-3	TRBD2	CAWSSGGGGAGTQYF	TGTGCCTGGAGTAGCGGGGGCGGGGGGGCAGGTACGCAGTATTTT
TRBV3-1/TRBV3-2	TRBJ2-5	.	CASSQGGGTQETQYF	TGTGCCAGCAGCCAAGGGGGAGGAACCCAAGAGACCCAGTACTTC
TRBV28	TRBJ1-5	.	CASSSVNQPQHF	TGTGCCAGCAGTTCTGTGAATCAGCCCCAGCATTTT